The next 27 T cell receptor beta chains were all read from a single sample in a study of post-analysis software for immune sequencing data. Study-level findings and limits: Controls showed lower frequencies than patients for five TRBV segments, and TRBV5-6, TRBV5-1 and TRBV20-1 were among these.

These receptors have no known antigen. TCR beta libraries were prepared from cDNA with unique molecular identifiers. TCRdb independently ran MiXCR on the PCR reads; one entry per CDR3 protein. Of around 200,000 distinct CDR3 sequences listed, 29% are singletons. Sequenced input: blood. These receptors all stem from a girl aged 2-17 years with multiple sclerosis.

With regard to this clonotype: Possible read error: a much larger clone is one base away. The rearrangement joins TRBV6-5 to TRBJ2-7; a possible D gene is TRBD1 (7 bases). CDR1 is MNHEY, CDR2 SVGAGI, per germline. The ends were cut back, 2 bases at V and 2 bases at J, with 16 bases in the middle. The CDR3 consists of 16 residues. Written as DNA, the CDR3 is TGTGCCAGCAGTTACAGGTGGGCCAGGGGGGCCTACGAGCAGTACTTC. This gives the protein CASSYRWARGAYEQYF.

This clonotype has ten or more counts. V is TRBV4-1 and J is TRBJ2-7; the D call may be TRBD1 or TRBD2 (5 bases each). The CDR3 extends over 15 amino acids. Per germline, CDR1 MGHRA and CDR2 YSYEKL. The V and J ends lost 1 base and 5 bases respectively, with 15 bases between them. In DNA form, the CDR3 reads TGCGCCAGCAGCCAAGTGGGGACCCCCTACGACGAGCAGTACTTC. It translates to CASSQVGTPYDEQYF.

A remark on this clonotype: This sequence may be a read error, since a much larger clone differs from it by one base. The gene calls are TRBV20-1 and TRBJ2-1, with D possibly being TRBD1 (5 bases). Trimming took 0 bases from V and 10 from J, leaving 10 bases between them. This CDR3 has 12 residues. From germline, CDR1 is DFQATT and CDR2 SNEGSKA (reference sequence). CDR3: CSARDQGYEQFF. CDR3 bases: TGCAGTGCTAGAGATCAGGGCTACGAGCAGTTCTTC.

J is TRBJ1-1 and V is TRBV12-3 or TRBV12-4; no clear D. The CDR3 loop spans 12 amino acids. The ends were cut back, 5 bases at V and 1 base at J, with 5 bases in the middle. The CDR3 spells CASSPANTEAFF. The CDR3 bases are TGTGCCAGCAGTCCAGCGAACACTGAAGCTTTCTTT.

In regard to this clonotype: A junction end diverges from the germline sequence, so it may reflect a read error. The V and J genes are TRBV18 and TRBJ1-1, with D unclear. This CDR3 has 13 amino acids. CDR1 KGHSH and CDR2 LQKENI come from the germline V gene. The CDR3 loop is CASSPQTNIEAFF. The CDR3 DNA reads as TGTGCCAGCTCACCACAGACAAACATTGAAGCTTTCTTT.

The V call is TRBV20-1, the J call TRBJ2-5; 11 nucleotides agree with TRBD2. Germline loops: CDR1 DFQATT, CDR2 SNEGSKA (reference sequence). This CDR3 comprises 16 residues. With V trimmed by 3 bases and J by 0 bases, 6 bases remained unmatched. CDR3 sequence (DNA): TGCAGTGCTAGCCCACTAGCGGGGGAGTACCAAGAGACCCAGTACTTC. Protein sequence: CSASPLAGEYQETQYF.

V is TRBV18 and J is TRBJ2-2; D is unclear. The CDR3 spans 13 residues. The germline CDR1 and CDR2 sequences are KGHSH and LQKENI. The V gene lost 3 bases and the J gene lost 7 bases, with 9 bases spanning the gap. CDR3 nucleotides: TGTGCCAGCTCACCGACGGGCCGCGGGGAGCTGTTTTTT. Residues: CASSPTGRGELFF.

The gene calls are TRBV7-3 and TRBJ1-2, with D hard to call. Germline CDR1 SGHTA, CDR2 FQGTGA. The CDR3 consists of 15 residues. Trimming removed 5 bases at V and 3 bases at J, with 16 bases between. The CDR3 coding sequence is TGTGCCAGCAGCCCCCAAAAGGGAGATTACTATGGCTACACCTTC. It codes for CASSPQKGDYYGYTF.

The sample holds many counts of this clonotype. The chain couples TRBV12-3 or TRBV12-4 to TRBJ2-1; D unclear. The length of the CDR3 is 11 residues. The V end was cut by 3 bases, the J end by 9 bases, with 6 bases between. The CDR3 DNA reads TGTGCCAGCAGTTTTGTAGTTGAGCAGTTCTTC. Translating it yields CASSFVVEQFF.

This clonotype was picked up a small number of times. CDR3 in amino acids: CASREAGSPLHF. The CDR3 DNA reads TGTGCCAGCAGGGAGGCAGGTTCACCCCTCCACTTT. This rearrangement joins TRBV6-6 to TRBJ1-6; no clear D. The CDR3 contains 12 residues. Germline CDR1 reads MNHNY; CDR2 reads SVGAGI (reference sequence). Trimming cost V 6 bases and J 9 bases, with 9 bases left between them.

The table lists this clonotype with a few counts. This chain links TRBV18 with TRBJ1-1; the D is unclear. V lost 3 bases and J 1 base, leaving 6 bases between the germline ends. This CDR3 is built from 13 residues. The germline gives CDR1 KGHSH, CDR2 LQKENI. CDR3 amino acids: CASSPLGNTEAFF. DNA of the CDR3: TGTGCCAGCTCACCCCTAGGGAACACTGAAGCTTTCTTT.

This sequence joins TRBV4-1 and TRBJ2-7, with 9 nucleotides matching TRBD2. Germline V gene sequence: CDR1 MGHRA, CDR2 YSYEKL. J gave up 12 bases and V 3 bases, and 18 bases lay outside the gene matches. This CDR3 comprises 16 residues. The CDR3 spells CASSQNGKREAYGRYF. The CDR3 DNA is TGCGCCAGCAGCCAGAACGGGAAGCGGGAGGCCTACGGGCGGTACTTC.

This clonotype was seen repeatedly, ten times or more. The rearrangement links TRBV29-1 to TRBJ2-1, with TRBD2 matching 10 bases. Germline assignment: CDR1 SQVTM and CDR2 ANQGSEA. This CDR3 is built from 14 residues. Trimming took 2 bases from V and 9 from J; bases not matched to a gene: 7. The CDR3 nucleotides are TGCAGCGTTGAATACGAGCGGGGGGGCCGTGAGCAGTTCTTC. Translated, it gives CSVEYERGGREQFF.

This clonotype was seen a few times. The chain is built from TRBV6-2 or TRBV6-3 and TRBJ1-5; 8 positions match TRBD1. After removal of 5 bases from V and 2 bases from J, the junction contained 5 bases not matched to a gene. CDR1 and CDR2 from the germline V gene are MNHEY and SVGEGT. The CDR3 length is 15 residues. The CDR3 loop is CASSDRGVGNQPQHF. CDR3 sequence (DNA): TGTGCCAGCAGTGACAGGGGAGTGGGCAATCAGCCCCAGCATTTT.

This chain joins TRBV20-1 and TRBJ2-1, with D hard to call. The CDR3 is 15 residues long. V was trimmed by 6 bases and J by 3 bases, leaving 18 bases between them. The germline CDR1 and CDR2 sequences are DFQATT and SNEGSKA (reference sequence). CDR3 sequence: CSANTALNGYNEQFF. CDR3 nucleotides: TGCAGTGCCAATACGGCCCTAAACGGCTACAATGAGCAGTTCTTC.

This clonotype was observed a handful of times. V gene TRBV7-6 combines with J gene TRBJ1-1; D possibly corresponds to TRBD1 (5 bases). The CDR3 runs 16 residues. Germline V gene lookup returns CDR1 SGHVS and CDR2 FNYEAQ. V was cut by 0 bases and J by 2 bases, with 13 bases left in between. CDR3 amino acids: CASSLAPGQGNTEAFF. The CDR3 nucleotides are TGTGCCAGCAGCTTAGCGCCGGGTCAGGGTAACACTGAAGCTTTCTTT.

This clonotype was found a few times. The rearrangement uses TRBV7-2 and TRBJ1-5; 7 nucleotides align to TRBD1. The CDR3 totals 15 residues. The germline CDR1 and CDR2 sequences are SGHTA and FQGNSA. Trimming removed 0 bases from V and 7 bases from J; junction bases left unmatched: 6. Here the CDR3 reads CASSLARQGSQPQHF. The CDR3 nucleotides read TGTGCCAGCAGCTTAGCCCGACAGGGTAGCCAGCCCCAGCATTTT.

This clonotype was counted ten times or more. The chain couples TRBV14 to TRBJ2-7; D remains unclear. Germline-derived CDR1 and CDR2 are SGHDN and FVKESK. With 5 bases removed from V and 3 bases from J, the gap between germline ends came to 8 bases. This CDR3 is built from 12 residues. The DNA of the CDR3 is TGTGCCAGCAGCGGCGCCCGCTACGAGCAGTACTTC. It encodes CASSGARYEQYF.

A word on this clonotype: A read error may explain this, as a much larger clone is one base away. The chain links TRBV20-1 to TRBJ2-3; 8 bases are shared with TRBD2. Germline trimming cut 6 bases from V and 2 bases from J; bases unmatched to any gene: 7. The CDR3 is 14 residues long. From germline, CDR1 is DFQATT and CDR2 SNEGSKA (reference sequence). The CDR3 DNA sequence: TGCAGTGCAAAAAGTAGCGGGACCACAGATACGCAGTATTTT. It is translated as CSAKSSGTTDTQYF.

This rearrangement joins TRBV20-1 to TRBJ2-3, with 10 positions matching TRBD2. The CDR3 contains 16 residues. Trimming at V came to 0 bases and at J to 2 bases, leaving 5 bases not matched to a gene. CDR1 and CDR2 from the germline V gene are DFQATT and SNEGSKA (reference sequence). The chain's CDR3 is CSAREVAGGYTDTQYF. The CDR3 bases are TGCAGTGCTAGAGAGGTAGCGGGGGGCTACACAGATACGCAGTATTTT.

Notes on this clonotype: One base away lies a much larger clone, so this may be a sequencing read error. The chain recombines TRBV28 with TRBJ2-5, with 9 positions matching TRBD2. V was clipped by 8 bases and J by 11 bases; unmatched bases: 9. The CDR3 runs to 12 residues. Germline-derived CDR1 and CDR2 are MDHEN and SYDVKM. In DNA, the CDR3 is TGTGCCAGCGAGGGGGCGGGAGGGCCTCAGTACTTC. Its protein product is CASEGAGGPQYF.

This clonotype was found a few times. The V call is TRBV5-1, the J call TRBJ1-5; D ambiguous. Germline V lookup: CDR1 SGHRS, CDR2 YFSETQ. This CDR3 region has 13 residues. V gave up 2 bases and J gave up 3 bases, with 6 bases separating them. CDR3 residues: CASSLTFNQPQHF. In nucleotides, the CDR3 is TGCGCCAGCAGCTTAACCTTCAATCAGCCCCAGCATTTT.

This clonotype occurred a few times. The V gene is TRBV14, the J gene TRBJ1-2; D not resolved. V was pared by 1 base and J by 4 bases, with 7 bases between. This CDR3 has 13 amino acids. Germline-derived CDR1 and CDR2 are SGHDN and FVKESK. The CDR3 DNA reads as TGTGCCAGCAGCCAAGTTGCAGGCTATGGCTACACCTTC. Its translation: CASSQVAGYGYTF.

This clonotype was seen only once. The J gene is TRBJ2-5, the V gene TRBV29-1; D gene uncertain. In germline, CDR1 is SQVTM, CDR2 ANQGSEA. V dropped 4 bases and J dropped 11 bases, with 26 bases sitting between them. CDR3 length: 15 residues. The CDR3 DNA is TGCAGCGTTGTCCGGCTTTCAAGCTCCTACAATGAGCAGTACTTC. Encoded protein: CSVVRLSSSYNEQYF.

A note on this clonotype: This sequence may be a read error, since a much larger clone differs from it by one base. This chain uses TRBV10-3 with TRBJ2-7, with D uncertain. This CDR3 contains 14 residues. Per germline, CDR1 ENHRY and CDR2 SYGVKD. The CDR3 loop is CVISESPGPYEQYF. CDR3 DNA: TGTGTCATCAGTGAGTCCCCGGGCCCCTACGAGCAGTACTTC.

J is TRBJ2-5 and V is TRBV5-1; no definite D call. Germline V lookup: CDR1 SGHRS, CDR2 YFSETQ. Between the trimmed V and J ends, which lost 2 bases and 5 bases, there was a span of 10 bases. The length of the CDR3 is 13 residues. CDR3 protein: CASSLDHTETQYF. The CDR3 coding sequence is TGCGCCAGCAGCTTAGACCATACGGAGACCCAGTACTTC.

Notes on this clonotype: It may be a read error: a sequence one base away is much more abundant. The chain carries TRBV6-6 and TRBJ2-1; a possible D gene is TRBD1 (5 bases). The germline gives CDR1 MNHNY, CDR2 SVGAGI (reference sequence). The V end lost 6 bases, the J end lost 8 bases, and 14 bases lay between the germline ends. This CDR3 spans 13 amino acids. The CDR3 DNA sequence: TGTGCCAGCAGCCTGACAGCTGGCCATGAGCAGTTCTTC. Amino acid sequence: CASSLTAGHEQFF.